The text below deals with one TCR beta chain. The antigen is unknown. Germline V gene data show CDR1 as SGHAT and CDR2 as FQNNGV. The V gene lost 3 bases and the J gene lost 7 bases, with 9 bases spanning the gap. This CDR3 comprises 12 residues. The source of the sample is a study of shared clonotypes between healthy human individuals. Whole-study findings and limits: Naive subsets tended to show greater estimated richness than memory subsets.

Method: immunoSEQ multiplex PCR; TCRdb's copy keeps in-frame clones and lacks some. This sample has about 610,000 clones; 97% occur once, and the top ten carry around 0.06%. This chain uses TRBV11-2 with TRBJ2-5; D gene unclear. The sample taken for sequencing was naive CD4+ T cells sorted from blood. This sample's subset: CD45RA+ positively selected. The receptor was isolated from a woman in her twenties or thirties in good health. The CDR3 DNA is TGTGCCAGCAGCTTCGAAGTTGGGACCCAGTACTTC. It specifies CASSFEVGTQYF.